These 24 T cell receptor beta chains originate from one sample sequenced in a study of blood T cell repertoires in COVID-19. TCRdb's copy holds only in-frame clones and misses some; the assay was immunoSEQ multiplex PCR. The repertoire holds over 100,000 clones, 87% seen once, with more than 5% in the top ten. Input material: peripheral blood. These TCRs come from a woman aged 45 to 65 with COVID-19, enrolled during active disease.

The chain links TRBV7-6 to TRBJ2-7; D is perhaps TRBD2 (6 bases). In germline, CDR1 is SGHVS, CDR2 FNYEAQ. The CDR3 loop spans 16 amino acids. V dropped 5 bases and J dropped 0 bases, with 17 bases sitting between them. In nucleotides, the CDR3 is TGTGCCAGCAGCCCTCCCGGTGGGAGGAGCTCCTACGAGCAGTACTTC. It specifies CASSPPGGRSSYEQYF.

The rearrangement joins TRBV5-4 to TRBJ2-2; 7 nucleotides agree with TRBD2. The CDR3 runs 16 residues. V was pared by 1 base and J by 4 bases, with 7 bases of the junction left unmatched. The germline CDR1 and CDR2 sequences are SGHNT and YYREEE (reference sequence). The CDR3 sequence is CASSLFGGDGTGELFF. The CDR3 bases are TGTGCCAGCAGCTTGTTTGGGGGGGATGGCACCGGGGAGCTGTTTTTT.

The V call is TRBV27, the J call TRBJ1-1; D possibly corresponds to TRBD1 (6 bases). The CDR3 covers 15 residues. The ends were cut back, 3 bases at V and 0 bases at J, with 11 bases in the middle. Germline V gene sequence: CDR1 MNHEY, CDR2 SMNVEV (reference sequence). CDR3 nucleotides: TGTGCCAGCAGTTTCCAGGGGCGGGTGAACACTGAAGCTTTCTTT. This sequence encodes CASSFQGRVNTEAFF.

The chain employs TRBV9 and TRBJ1-1; no clear D. The ends were cut back, 3 bases at V and 1 base at J, with 13 bases in the middle. The CDR3 length is 15 residues. Germline V lookup: CDR1 SGDLS, CDR2 YYNGEE. Here the CDR3 DNA reads TGTGCCAGCAGCGCGGCCGGGCGGGGGAACACTGAAGCTTTCTTT. Its protein is CASSAAGRGNTEAFF.

V usage is TRBV5-1 and J usage is TRBJ2-2; perhaps TRBD2 as D (5 bases). The CDR3 is 15 residues long. Germline V gene data show CDR1 as SGHRS and CDR2 as YFSETQ. Trimming shortened V by 2 bases and J by 7 bases, and 15 bases separated the two germline ends. As DNA, the CDR3 is TGCGCCAGCAGCTTCGGGAACGGAGAGTTCGGGGAGCTGTTTTTT. Translated, it gives CASSFGNGEFGELFF.

The chain carries TRBV15 and TRBJ1-5; TRBD1 aligns across 8 bases. Germline V lookup: CDR1 LNHNV, CDR2 YYDKDF (reference sequence). Trimming took 4 bases from V and 4 from J; bases not matched to a gene: 6. The CDR3 contains 15 residues. CDR3 in amino acids: CATSTRTGPNQPQHF. CDR3 DNA sequence: TGTGCCACCAGCACTCGGACAGGGCCGAATCAGCCCCAGCATTTT.

The rearrangement uses TRBV3-1 (or the pseudogene TRBV3-2) and TRBJ2-7; 12 bases match TRBD2. The CDR3 runs 15 residues. CDR1 and CDR2 from the germline V gene are LGHDT and YNNKEL (reference sequence). V lost 1 base and J lost 2; bases outside the gene matches: 0. The DNA of the CDR3 is TGTGCCAGCAGCCAAGCTAGCGGGGGGGCCTACGAGCAGTACTTC. It codes for CASSQASGGAYEQYF.

The rearrangement joins TRBV4-1 to TRBJ2-1; TRBD2 aligns across 14 bases. The CDR3 length is 15 residues. With V trimmed by 11 bases and J by 3 bases, 6 bases remained unmatched. Germline assignment: CDR1 MGHRA and CDR2 YSYEKL. As DNA, the CDR3 is TGCGCCGCGACCGGGACTAGCGGGGGCTACAATGAGCAGTTCTTC. Amino acid sequence: CAATGTSGGYNEQFF.

This chain links TRBV7-3 with TRBJ2-5; 10 nucleotides align to TRBD1. Per germline, CDR1 SGHTA and CDR2 FQGTGA. V lost 5 bases and J lost 4; bases outside the gene matches: 10. This CDR3 has 16 amino acids. This CDR3 reads CASSPLGDRGRETQYF. In DNA, the CDR3 is TGTGCCAGCAGCCCGCTCGGCGACAGGGGGCGAGAGACCCAGTACTTC. The full variable domain, in which reference TRBV7-3 and TRBJ2-5 provide the parts outside the CDR3, is GAGVSQTPSNKVTEKGKYVELRCDPISGHTALYWYRQSLGQGPEFLIYFQGTGAADDSGLPNDRFFAVRPEGSVSTLKIQRTERGDSAVYLCASSPLGDRGRETQYFGPGTRLLVL.

The genes are TRBV5-1 and TRBJ2-3; 7 nucleotides match TRBD1. The germline CDR1 and CDR2 sequences are SGHRS and YFSETQ. V gave up 6 bases and J gave up 4 bases; unmatched junction bases: 8. The CDR3 is 14 amino acids. CDR3 sequence (DNA): TGCGCCAGCAACCAACAGGGGCGTGCAGATACGCAGTATTTT. Its protein product is CASNQQGRADTQYF. Variable domain in full (rest from reference TRBV5-1 and TRBJ2-3): KAGVTQTPRYLIKTRGQQVTLSCSPISGHRSVSWYQQTPGQGLQFLFEYFSETQRNKGNFPGRFSGRQFSNSRSEMNVSTLELGDSALYLCASNQQGRADTQYFGPGTRLTVL.

This clone was recorded once. The CDR3: CASSTGHVYEQYF. CDR3 DNA: TGTGCCAGCAGTACTGGACACGTCTACGAGCAGTACTTC. The genes are TRBV6-5 and TRBJ2-7; a weak D match, TRBD1 (5 bases). The CDR3 has 13 amino acids. Germline loops: CDR1 MNHEY, CDR2 SVGAGI. V dropped 5 bases and J dropped 3 bases, with 11 bases sitting between them.

This chain connects TRBV2 to TRBJ1-6; 7 nucleotides agree with TRBD1. The CDR3 runs 14 residues. V was clipped by 10 bases and J by 6 bases; unmatched bases: 9. Looked up from germline, CDR1 is SNHLY and CDR2 is FYNNEI. For the CDR3, the DNA is TGTGCCACGATTAGGGGGCCGATTAATTCACCCCTCCACTTT. It yields the protein CATIRGPINSPLHF.

This chain's CDR3 is CASSIAAGGSGETQYF. The DNA for the CDR3 is TGTGCCAGTAGTATAGCAGCGGGGGGCTCGGGGGAGACCCAGTACTTC. The V gene is TRBV19, the J gene TRBJ2-5; TRBD2 matches 9 bases. Germline V CDR1 and CDR2: LNHDA, SQIVND (reference sequence). The CDR3 loop spans 16 amino acids. V dropped 1 base and J dropped 5; count of bases not matched to a gene: 8.

The chain recombines TRBV3-1 (or the pseudogene TRBV3-2) with TRBJ2-3; 9 bases are a match to TRBD2. Germline V gene sequence: CDR1 LGHDT, CDR2 YNNKEL (reference sequence). V was clipped by 6 bases and J by 3 bases; unmatched bases: 7. The CDR3 extends over 15 amino acids. This chain's CDR3 is CASSAAGGRTDTQYF. CDR3 nucleotides: TGTGCCAGCAGTGCGGCGGGGGGGCGAACAGATACGCAGTATTTT.

The chain has TRBV3-1 (or the pseudogene TRBV3-2) and TRBJ2-1; 13 bases map to TRBD2. The CDR3 sequence is 15 residues long. Trimming at V came to 3 bases and at J to 6 bases, leaving 2 bases not matched to a gene. From germline, CDR1 is LGHDT and CDR2 YNNKEL (reference sequence). For the CDR3, the DNA is TGTGCCAGCAGCCAGGGGACTAGCGGGGTCAATGAGCAGTTCTTC. Translation gives CASSQGTSGVNEQFF.

This chain links TRBV6-4 with TRBJ2-7; tentative D call: TRBD2 (5 bases). V gave up 0 bases and J gave up 4 bases, with 13 bases separating them. The CDR3 runs 15 residues. The germline V gene encodes CDR1 MRHNA and CDR2 SNTAGT. CDR3 sequence reads: CASSDSPGVTYEQYF. DNA for the CDR3: TGTGCCAGCAGTGACTCGCCCGGGGTAACTTACGAGCAGTACTTC.

In nucleotides, the CDR3 is TGTGCCAGCAACCCGGGACAGGGGGCGTACGAGCAGTACTTC. The encoded protein is CASNPGQGAYEQYF. The rearrangement uses TRBV25-1 and TRBJ2-7; 12 bases match TRBD1. J gave up 4 bases and V 7 bases, and 5 bases lay outside the gene matches. Germline V gene sequence: CDR1 MGHDK, CDR2 SYGVNS. The CDR3 is made up of 14 amino acids.

Here the CDR3 DNA reads TGTGCCATCGGGGGACAGGGTCTCCGGAACACTGAAGCTTTCTTT. This gives the protein CAIGGQGLRNTEAFF. The V gene is TRBV7-9, the J gene TRBJ1-1, with 9 nucleotides matching TRBD1. Trimming at V came to 10 bases and at J to 1 base, leaving 10 bases not matched to a gene. The CDR3 loop spans 15 amino acids. The germline CDR1 and CDR2 sequences are SEHNR and FQNEAQ (reference sequence).

The J gene is TRBJ1-3, the V gene TRBV9; TRBD1 aligns across 7 bases. The CDR3 is made up of 15 amino acids. CDR1 SGDLS and CDR2 YYNGEE come from the germline V gene. V was pared by 0 bases and J by 4 bases, with 4 bases of the junction left unmatched. As DNA, the CDR3 is TGTGCCAGCAGCGTAGGTGGGGACAGCGGAAACACCATATATTTT. The encoded protein is CASSVGGDSGNTIYF.

The rearrangement joins TRBV5-1 to TRBJ2-5, with D possibly matching TRBD2 (5 bases). The V gene's germline CDR1 is SGHRS and CDR2 YFSETQ. V was trimmed by 4 bases and J by 3 bases, leaving 13 bases between them. The CDR3 runs 14 residues. CDR3 bases: TGCGCCAGCAGCGGTGGAGGTGGGGAAGAGACCCAGTACTTC. It encodes CASSGGGGEETQYF.

The chain has TRBV5-3 and TRBJ2-6; 7 bases line up with TRBD1. TRBV5-3 is an ORF, and what it does is uncertain. J gave up 5 bases and V 4 bases, and 15 bases lay outside the gene matches. CDR3 size: 18 residues. The CDR3 bases are TGTGCCAGAAGCATGAGGACAGGACCGCCTCTTTGGGCCAACGTCCTGACTTTC. Translation gives CARSMRTGPPLWANVLTF.

V is TRBV24-1 and J is TRBJ1-2; possibly TRBD1 for D (5 bases). V was pared by 4 bases and J by 4 bases, with 9 bases between. The CDR3 sequence is 13 residues long. The germline V gene encodes CDR1 KGHDR and CDR2 SFDVKD. The CDR3, as DNA: TGTGCCACCAGTGACGGGGGGGTCTATGGCTACACCTTC. Its protein is CATSDGGVYGYTF.

V usage is TRBV5-1 and J usage is TRBJ1-3; D call uncertain. The CDR3 consists of 13 residues. Germline CDR1 is SGHRS and CDR2 is YFSETQ. Trimming left V 7 bases short and J 4 bases short, with 12 bases between. The chain's CDR3 is CASAATNGNTIYF. The CDR3 nucleotides read TGCGCCAGCGCGGCCACTAACGGAAACACCATATATTTT. The full variable domain, its missing parts supplied by reference TRBV5-1 and TRBJ1-3, is KAGVTQTPRYLIKTRGQQVTLSCSPISGHRSVSWYQQTPGQGLQFLFEYFSETQRNKGNFPGRFSGRQFSNSRSEMNVSTLELGDSALYLCASAATNGNTIYFGEGSWLTVV.

V usage is TRBV7-2 and J usage is TRBJ2-5; 7 bases match TRBD2. After removal of 5 bases from V and 1 base from J, the junction contained 4 bases not matched to a gene. The germline CDR1 and CDR2 sequences are SGHTA and FQGNSA. The CDR3 is made up of 14 amino acids. The CDR3 loop reads CASSPGLFQETQYF. The CDR3 nucleotides read TGTGCCAGCAGCCCGGGACTATTCCAAGAGACCCAGTACTTC.